This note documents a single T cell receptor (beta chain) sequence. These data come from a study of cytomegalovirus exposure and HLA in healthy donors. For the study at large: A data release that came early held approximately 85 million unique TCRs from HLA-typed donors.

The CDR3 extends over 14 amino acids. The trim removed 3 bases at V and 6 bases at J, leaving 5 bases unmatched. Germline values: CDR1 GTSNPN, CDR2 SVGIG (reference sequence). With 60 Vbeta and 13 Jbeta primers, the PCR was carried out. This table comes from immunoSEQ multiplex PCR, and its TCRdb copy is limited to in-frame clones, with some not included. This sample has under 200,000 clones, with roughly 80% found just once. The study sampled nominally healthy donors, though unrecorded immune exposures were likely. This TCR came from a young woman in good health and CMV-seronegative. The genes are TRBV30 and TRBJ2-4, with 10 bases lining up with TRBD1. Sequenced input: PBMCs. In nucleotides, the CDR3 is TGTGCCTGGAGGCGCCGGGACAGGGGAAACATTCAGTACTTC. This gives the protein CAWRRRDRGNIQYF.